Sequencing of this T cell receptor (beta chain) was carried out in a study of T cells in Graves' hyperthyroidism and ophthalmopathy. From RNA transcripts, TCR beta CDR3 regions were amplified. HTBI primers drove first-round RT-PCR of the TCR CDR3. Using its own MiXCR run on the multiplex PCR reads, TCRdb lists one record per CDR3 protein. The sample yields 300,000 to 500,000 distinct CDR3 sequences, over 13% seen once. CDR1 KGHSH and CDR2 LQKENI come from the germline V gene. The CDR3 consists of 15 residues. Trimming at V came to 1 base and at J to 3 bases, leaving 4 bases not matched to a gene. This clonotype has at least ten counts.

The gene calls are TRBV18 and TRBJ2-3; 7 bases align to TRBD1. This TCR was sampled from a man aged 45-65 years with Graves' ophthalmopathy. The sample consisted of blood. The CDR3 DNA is TGTGCCAGCTCACCACAGGGGGCTTTGACAGATACGCAGTATTTT. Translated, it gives CASSPQGALTDTQYF.